The sequence of this T cell receptor beta chain was determined in a study of Ad26.COV2.S vaccination and SARS-CoV-2 variants. General study findings and limits: Marked by substantial breadth, spike-specific CD8+ and CD4+ T cell responses were reportedly seen after vaccination.

Treatment described: about 20 received Ad26.COV2.S at low or high dose, single or two shots; a few received placebo; per-sample allocation not given. Each sample was drawn 63 days after the first injection (of vaccine or placebo). This table comes from immunoSEQ multiplex PCR, and its TCRdb copy is limited to in-frame clones, with some not included. The table records around 300,000 clones, around 90% of them present only once. Worth noting for this clone: Its antigen remains unknown.

This CDR3 has 13 residues. J lost 8 bases, V lost 2 bases, and 4 bases had no gene match. Germline V lookup: CDR1 SEHNR, CDR2 FQNEAQ (reference sequence). The V call is TRBV7-9, the J call TRBJ1-2; 8 nucleotides line up with TRBD1. The sequencing used peripheral blood, collected in a trial of Ad26.COV2.S vaccine versus placebo. This TCR was recovered from a person aged 18 to 65 who received the Ad26.COV2.S COVID-19 vaccine or a placebo. The CDR3 sequence is CASSLSTGEGYTF. The CDR3 region has the DNA TGTGCCAGCAGCTTATCGACAGGGGAAGGCTACACCTTC.